A single sample gave rise to the 5 T cell receptor beta chains below, sequenced in a study of shared clonotypes between healthy human individuals. Terminally differentiated effector memory CD45RA+ cells were excluded from the naive CD8 cells, which were CD45RO-negative and positively selected for CCR7. Repertoires were generated with immunoSEQ multiplex PCR, while TCRdb's copy carries only in-frame clones and drops some. The sample lists about 1,800,000 clones; 85% to 95% were seen once. Sequencing was done on a sample of naive CD8+ T cells sorted from blood. The receptors originated from a man aged 18-30 years in good health.

The rearrangement joins TRBV4-1 to TRBJ2-7, with 7 bases lining up with TRBD1. Germline CDR1 reads MGHRA; CDR2 reads YSYEKL. This CDR3 region has 14 residues. V lost 3 bases, J lost 5 bases, and 7 bases stayed unmatched. The CDR3 here is CASSQRQGPNEQYF. DNA of the CDR3: TGCGCCAGCAGCCAGAGACAGGGTCCCAACGAGCAGTACTTC.

In its sample, this clone was seen once. The chain couples TRBV2 to TRBJ2-7, with 10 bases fitting TRBD1. The germline CDR1 and CDR2 sequences are SNHLY and FYNNEI. Trimming took 10 bases from V and 6 from J; bases not matched to a gene: 12. The CDR3 is 14 amino acids. This chain's CDR3 is CATTPGQGYGEQYF. Written as DNA, the CDR3 is TGTGCCACCACGCCGGGACAGGGGTATGGCGAGCAGTACTTC.

V is TRBV5-4 and J is TRBJ2-7; D is tentatively TRBD1 or TRBD2 (7 bases each). Trimming stripped 4 bases from V and 3 bases from J, with 20 bases between. This CDR3 is 16 amino acids long. Germline CDR1 and CDR2: SGHNT and YYREEE (reference sequence). The CDR3 DNA reads as TGTGCCAGCAGCCCGGGAGGCGGGACAGCCGTCTACGAGCAGTACTTC. Amino acids: CASSPGGGTAVYEQYF.

The V call is TRBV4-1, the J call TRBJ1-5; 8 bases are shared with TRBD1. Unmatched junction bases numbered 8, after V lost 0 bases and J lost 7 bases. The CDR3 extends over 16 amino acids. The germline V gene encodes CDR1 MGHRA and CDR2 YSYEKL. The CDR3 coding sequence is TGCGCCAGCAGCCAAGATGGGCAGGGGGCAGGGCAGCCCCAGCATTTT. Its translation is CASSQDGQGAGQPQHF.

The chain carries TRBV7-9 and TRBJ2-1, with a possible D match to TRBD2 (6 bases). The CDR3 loop spans 18 amino acids. Germline V gene data show CDR1 as SEHNR and CDR2 as FQNEAQ (reference sequence). Trimming cost V 3 bases and J 0 bases, with 18 bases left between them. The CDR3 reads CASSLGSGGVSSYNEQFF. CDR3 DNA sequence: TGTGCCAGCAGCTTGGGGAGTGGCGGGGTAAGCTCCTACAATGAGCAGTTCTTC.